Listed here are 14 T cell receptor beta chains from one sample, sequenced in a study of blood T cell repertoires in COVID-19. This table comes from immunoSEQ multiplex PCR, and its TCRdb copy is limited to in-frame clones, with some not included. The table shows 80,000 to 100,000 clones, with around 85% occurring only once. Sequenced material: peripheral blood. The receptors here all came from a man aged 55 to 70 with acute or convalescent COVID-19.

The chain has TRBV12-3 or TRBV12-4 and TRBJ2-5; D call uncertain. V was pared by 6 bases and J by 9 bases, with 17 bases between. This CDR3 is built from 13 residues. CDR3 region: CASSYDLSLAQYF. CDR3 DNA sequence: TGTGCCAGCAGCTATGACTTGTCTTTAGCCCAGTACTTC.

This clone occurred a few times. The J gene is TRBJ1-2, the V gene TRBV27; D is unresolved. The CDR3 is 17 residues long. The V end lost 2 bases, the J end lost 7 bases, and 23 bases lay between the germline ends. CDR1 is MNHEY and CDR2 is SMNVEV in the germline V gene (reference sequence). The chain's CDR3 is CASSLQASPSELSGYTF. The CDR3 nucleotides read TGTGCCAGCAGTTTACAAGCTAGTCCCTCCGAACTATCTGGCTACACCTTC.

V and J are TRBV6-4 and TRBJ2-1; 10 bases are a match to TRBD2. V was clipped by 4 bases and J by 5 bases; unmatched bases: 5. This CDR3 region has 15 residues. From germline, CDR1 is MRHNA and CDR2 SNTAGT. This CDR3 reads CASSVSGGTNNEQFF. In DNA, the CDR3 is TGTGCCAGCAGTGTTAGCGGGGGGACCAACAATGAGCAGTTCTTC.

Here the CDR3 reads CASSFGTSGIETQYF. The CDR3 DNA reads as TGTGCCAGCAGCTTCGGGACTAGCGGGATCGAGACCCAGTACTTC. The chain employs TRBV11-1 and TRBJ2-5, with 13 positions matching TRBD2. Germline trimming cut 3 bases from V and 5 bases from J; bases unmatched to any gene: 3. The CDR3 extends over 15 amino acids. Germline CDR1 reads SGHAT; CDR2 reads FQDESV (reference sequence).

For the CDR3, the DNA is TGCGCCAGCAGCGGTACTAGTACCAATGAGCAGTTCTTC. Translated, it gives CASSGTSTNEQFF. V is TRBV5-1 and J is TRBJ2-1, with a tentative D call TRBD2 (5 bases). V lost 4 bases to trimming and J lost 6 bases, with 11 bases between them. This CDR3 is 13 amino acids long. The germline V gene encodes CDR1 SGHRS and CDR2 YFSETQ.

This clone was counted many times. The chain links TRBV4-1 to TRBJ2-1; TRBD2 matches at 10 bases. This CDR3 spans 17 amino acids. After removal of 0 bases from V and 5 bases from J, the junction contained 7 bases not matched to a gene. Germline CDR1 and CDR2: MGHRA and YSYEKL. The CDR3 reads CASSQDRSSGGNNEQFF. The CDR3 nucleotides are TGCGCCAGCAGCCAAGATCGCTCTAGCGGGGGCAACAATGAGCAGTTCTTC.

This clone was detected once. The chain recombines TRBV7-2 with TRBJ2-2; D is perhaps TRBD1 (6 bases). The CDR3 sequence is 17 residues long. Germline CDR1 is SGHTA and CDR2 is FQGNSA. V shed 5 bases and J shed 5 bases, with 21 bases lying between them. The CDR3 is CASSLNTQGIRTGELFF. CDR3 in DNA: TGTGCCAGCAGCCTCAACACACAGGGAATTAGGACCGGGGAGCTGTTTTTT.

This rearrangement joins TRBV18 to TRBJ2-5; D gene ambiguous. This CDR3 region has 12 residues. CDR1 is KGHSH and CDR2 is LQKENI in the germline V gene. Trimming took 2 bases from V and 4 from J, leaving 5 bases between them. CDR3 protein: CASSPLAETQYF. CDR3 coding DNA: TGTGCCAGCTCACCATTGGCAGAGACCCAGTACTTC.

This clone has a handful of counts. The rearrangement uses TRBV10-2 and TRBJ1-2, with 9 bases identical to TRBD1. Germline CDR1 reads WSHSY; CDR2 reads SAAADI. The trim removed 7 bases at V and 8 bases at J, leaving 14 bases unmatched. The CDR3 covers 15 residues. The CDR3 sequence is CASKRTGDGLGGYTF. The CDR3 DNA reads TGCGCCAGCAAACGGACAGGGGACGGTCTTGGAGGCTACACCTTC.

V gene TRBV3-1 (or the pseudogene TRBV3-2) combines with J gene TRBJ1-2, with a possible D match to TRBD1 (6 bases). V was pared by 4 bases and J by 6 bases, with 9 bases between. The CDR3 extends over 12 amino acids. The germline V gene encodes CDR1 LGHDT and CDR2 YNNKEL (reference sequence). CDR3 region: CASSLTGNGYTF. CDR3 sequence (DNA): TGTGCCAGCAGCCTGACAGGCAATGGCTACACCTTC.

This rearrangement joins TRBV10-1 to TRBJ2-7; D perhaps matches TRBD1 (6 bases). Between the trimmed V and J ends, which lost 8 bases and 3 bases, there was a span of 14 bases. This CDR3 has 13 residues. Germline V gives CDR1 WNHNN, CDR2 SYGVQD (reference sequence). CDR3 DNA: TGCGCCAGCCAGAGGGACACAAACTACGAGCAGTACTTC. It encodes CASQRDTNYEQYF.

This clone appeared once. The CDR3 loop is CASSQEGTGFPGELFF. For the CDR3, the DNA is TGTGCCAGCAGCCAAGAAGGGACAGGGTTCCCCGGGGAGCTGTTTTTT. The V call is TRBV3-1 (or the pseudogene TRBV3-2), the J call TRBJ2-2; 9 bases are a match to TRBD1. Per germline, CDR1 LGHDT and CDR2 YNNKEL (reference sequence). The CDR3 length is 16 residues. The V gene end was trimmed by 0 bases and the J gene end by 6 bases; junction bases not matched to a gene: 5.

For the CDR3, the DNA is TGCGCCAGCAGCGAGGGACAGGTCCATAACTATGGCTACACCTTC. As protein: CASSEGQVHNYGYTF. V gene TRBV5-1 combines with J gene TRBJ1-2; 8 nucleotides match TRBD1. J was trimmed by 1 base and V by 4 bases; bases with no gene match: 6. This CDR3 comprises 15 residues. Germline values: CDR1 SGHRS, CDR2 YFSETQ.

The chain is built from TRBV5-4 and TRBJ1-3, with D unclear. Trimming left V 0 bases short and J 9 bases short, with 10 bases between. The CDR3 has 13 residues. Germline-derived CDR1 and CDR2 are SGHNT and YYREEE (reference sequence). CDR3 DNA: TGTGCCAGCAGCTTGGACCGGCGGGGCACCATATATTTT. Protein sequence: CASSLDRRGTIYF.